This TCR beta chain derives from a study of CXCR3-negative and CXCR3-positive naive CD8 T cells. Note on this clonotype: Its antigen is still unknown.

Study results and limitations: TRB CDR3 properties were used to infer TCR strength, and surface CD5 was comparable between naive subsets. More hydrophobic TRB CDR3s occurred in CXCR3-positive than in CXCR3-negative naive cells.

In preparing the TRB cDNA libraries, 5' RACE with UMI labels was used. No DNA is given; TCRdb re-called the 5' RACE reads and lists each CDR3 protein once. The specimen's table records 50,000 to 65,000 distinct CDR3 sequences. The CDR3 runs 17 residues. The V gene's germline CDR1 is SGHTA and CDR2 FQGTGA. By phenotype, naive CD8+ T cells were CD45RO-CCR7+CD27+CD95-. Sequencing input: naive CXCR3- CD8+ T cells from blood. Subset given: CD45RO-CCR7+CD27+CD95- naive CD8+ T cells lacking CXCR3 (TNR3-). This sequence was found in a human donor in good health. Some clones in this sample may be carry-over from other donors' samples. This rearrangement joins TRBV7-3 to TRBJ2-1; as DNA is missing, the TRBD2 call by TCRdb cannot be tested. The CDR3 spells CASSLMASASSYNEQFF.